This T cell receptor (beta chain) was captured in a study of cytomegalovirus exposure and HLA in healthy donors. The overall study: One earlier analysis, a look at some 180 million T cells, found fewer than 140 million unique TCR beta sequences.

Germline CDR1 reads MNHEY; CDR2 reads SMNVEV (reference sequence). This CDR3 comprises 15 residues. Trimming cost V 5 bases and J 2 bases, with 12 bases left between them. This clone was recorded only once. Primers included in the PCR were 60 Vbeta and 13 Jbeta primers. Measured with immunoSEQ multiplex PCR; TCRdb has only the in-frame clones, and not every one. The sample lists over 75,000 clones; 65% to 85% were seen once. J is TRBJ2-2 and V is TRBV27; maybe TRBD1 (6 bases). The origin of this receptor is a woman in her fifties or sixties in good health and CMV-seronegative. Sequencing was carried out using PBMCs. CDR3 in amino acids: CASSLRTVNTGELFF. Here the CDR3 DNA reads TGTGCCAGCAGTCTCAGGACAGTTAACACCGGGGAGCTGTTTTTT.